A selection of T cell receptor beta chains follows, all from one sample in a study of molecular identifiers for immune sequencing clone quantification. TCRdb re-called the PCR reads with MiXCR, one entry per CDR3 protein. The repertoire has 250,000 to 400,000 distinct CDR3 sequences, over 20% of them found once; the top ten carry approximately 0.8%. Sequences were obtained from naive CD8+ T cells from blood, with Jurkat cell RNA spiked in. The receptors were gathered from a human donor in good health. Some libraries in this study had Jurkat cell RNA spiked in. Each CDR3 is given with its conserved first and last residue. Fields, in order: clone size, D gene, V gene, J gene, CDR3 protein, CDR3 DNA. D genes are given only for firm matches. Clone size is not always given. Where it is, it says once, few, many or a class for expanded clones.

>few|.|TRBV4-2|TRBJ2-3
CASSQETSIADTQYF
TGTGCCAGCAGCCAAGAGACTAGTATCGCAGATACGCAGTATTTT
>many|TRBD2|TRBV20-1|TRBJ2-3
CSARDWTSGSTDTQYF
TGCAGTGCTAGAGACTGGACTAGCGGAAGCACAGATACGCAGTATTTT
>many|TRBD2|TRBV29-1|TRBJ2-1
CSVPGLAGLSSYNEQFF
TGCAGCGTTCCGGGACTAGCGGGTCTCAGCTCCTACAATGAGCAGTTCTTC
>many|.|TRBV4-1|TRBJ1-5
CASSHFFGREGNQPQHF
TGCGCCAGCAGCCATTTTTTTGGTAGGGAGGGAAATCAGCCCCAGCATTTT
>many|.|TRBV12-3/TRBV12-4|TRBJ2-1
CASSLFQEWGEQFF
TGTGCCAGCAGTTTATTTCAGGAGTGGGGTGAGCAGTTCTTC
>many|.|TRBV4-3|TRBJ2-7
CASSQDSSGYYEQYF
TGCGCCAGCAGCCAAGACTCGTCGGGGTACTACGAGCAGTACTTC
>many|.|TRBV29-1|TRBJ2-7
CSADPGHGAEQYF
TGCAGCGCAGATCCGGGACATGGTGCCGAGCAGTACTTC
>many|.|TRBV20-1|TRBJ1-1
CSARDILDTEAFF
TGCAGTGCTAGAGACATACTAGACACTGAAGCTTTCTTT
>.|.|TRBV11-2|TRBJ1-1
CASRRVTEAFF
TGTGCCAGCAGGAGGGTCACTGAAGCTTTCTTT
>.|TRBD2|TRBV19|TRBJ2-3
CASSIDPGGWSTDTQYF
TGTGCCAGTAGTATAGATCCGGGGGGTTGGAGCACAGATACGCAGTATTTT
>few|TRBD2|TRBV20-1|TRBJ2-7
CSARTSGRASYEQYF
TGCAGTGCTAGAACTAGCGGGAGGGCGTCCTACGAGCAGTACTTC
>.|TRBD2|TRBV9|TRBJ2-1
CASSSNLLAGSYNEQFF
TGTGCCAGCAGCTCCAACCTACTAGCGGGGTCCTACAATGAGCAGTTCTTC
>.|TRBD2|TRBV7-8|TRBJ2-7
CASSTGGSDYEQYF
TGTGCCAGCAGTACCGGGGGGTCCGACTACGAGCAGTACTTC
>many|TRBD2|TRBV6-6|TRBJ2-2
CASSYSTSGGPHTGELFF
TGTGCCAGCAGTTACTCGACCAGCGGGGGGCCTCACACCGGGGAGCTGTTTTTT
>many|.|TRBV19|TRBJ2-2
CASSIGSGELFF
TGTGCCAGTAGTATCGGTTCCGGGGAGCTGTTTTTT
>.|TRBD1|TRBV27|TRBJ2-7
CASSFDRGHYEQYF
TGTGCCAGCAGTTTCGACAGGGGGCATTACGAGCAGTACTTC
>.|TRBD2|TRBV10-3|TRBJ2-7
CAISETALAGVVTEQYF
TGTGCCATCAGTGAGACAGCTTTAGCGGGGGTGGTCACCGAGCAGTACTTC
>many|.|TRBV5-1|TRBJ2-3
CASTVGGTDTQYF
TGCGCCAGCACAGTTGGGGGAACAGATACGCAGTATTTT
>many|.|TRBV20-1|TRBJ2-3
CSAIFPEGYTDTQYF
TGCAGTGCTATCTTTCCCGAGGGGTACACAGATACGCAGTATTTT
>many|.|TRBV28|TRBJ1-3
CASSFVKTGNTIYF
TGTGCCAGCAGTTTCGTGAAGACTGGAAACACCATATATTTT
>many|TRBD1|TRBV6-5|TRBJ2-5
CASSPLDRLVETQYF
TGTGCCAGCAGCCCCCTGGACAGGTTGGTGGAGACCCAGTACTTC
>.|.|TRBV11-2|TRBJ1-1
CASRPAYAEAFF
TGTGCCAGCAGACCAGCGTACGCTGAAGCTTTCTTT
>many|.|TRBV9|TRBJ1-3
CASSGTDSGNTIYF
TGTGCCAGCAGCGGGACAGACTCTGGAAACACCATATATTTT
>.|TRBD1|TRBV28|TRBJ2-2
CAGSYGQGIRPGELFF
TGTGCCGGCAGTTACGGACAGGGGATCCGTCCCGGGGAGCTGTTTTTT
>many|.|TRBV29-1|TRBJ1-1
CSVEAGTEAFF
TGCAGCGTTGAAGCGGGCACTGAAGCTTTCTTT
>many|.|TRBV3-1|TRBJ2-7
CASSQDGAYEQYF
TGTGCCAGCAGCCAAGATGGGGCCTACGAGCAGTACTTC
>many|.|TRBV9|TRBJ2-1
CASSVLLDTDEQFF
TGTGCCAGCAGCGTCCTGTTGGACACCGATGAGCAGTTCTTC
>.|.|TRBV12-3/TRBV12-4|TRBJ2-3
CASSDPRDTQYF
TGTGCCAGCAGTGATCCCCGAGATACGCAGTATTTT
>.|.|TRBV27|TRBJ2-7
CASSPRRLTPYEQYF
TGTGCCAGCAGCCCCCGAAGGCTCACGCCGTACGAGCAGTACTTC
>many|TRBD2|TRBV7-9|TRBJ2-2
CFCGGLTGELFF
TGTTTCTGCGGGGGGCTCACCGGGGAGCTGTTTTTT
>few|TRBD1|TRBV4-3|TRBJ2-7
CASSQERTGDYEQYF
TGCGCCAGCAGCCAGGAAAGGACAGGGGACTACGAGCAGTACTTC
>many|TRBD1|TRBV7-9|TRBJ1-1
CASSPRTGRLAEAFF
TGTGCCAGCAGCCCACGGACAGGGAGGCTGGCTGAAGCTTTCTTT
>few|TRBD1|TRBV6-1|TRBJ2-7
CASKLTRDSSYEQYF
TGTGCCAGCAAGCTCACCCGGGACAGCTCCTACGAGCAGTACTTC
>.|TRBD1|TRBV11-2|TRBJ2-3
CASSLVVFSSTGGPDTQYF
TGTGCCAGCAGCTTAGTAGTGTTTAGCTCGACAGGGGGACCAGATACGCAGTATTTT
>many|TRBD1|TRBV30|TRBJ2-7
CAWSTTGDFFYEQYF
TGTGCCTGGAGTACCACAGGGGATTTCTTTTACGAGCAGTACTTC
>.|TRBD2|TRBV19|TRBJ2-3
CASSWTSGGHDTQYF
TGTGCCAGTAGCTGGACTAGCGGGGGGCACGATACGCAGTATTTT
>many|TRBD2|TRBV14|TRBJ2-2
CASSPGLAGGPNTGELFF
TGTGCCAGCAGCCCAGGACTAGCGGGGGGCCCGAACACCGGGGAGCTGTTTTTT
>many|.|TRBV9|TRBJ2-5
CASSVALSLGETQYF
TGTGCCAGCAGCGTAGCCCTGTCCCTTGGAGAGACCCAGTACTTC
>many|.|TRBV4-3|TRBJ1-1
CASSQERGQMNTEAFF
TGCGCCAGCAGCCAAGAGCGAGGACAAATGAACACTGAAGCTTTCTTT
>few|.|TRBV20-1|TRBJ2-1
CSAPDEVGAERFF
TGCAGTGCCCCCGACGAGGTGGGGGCTGAGCGGTTCTTC
>few|TRBD1|TRBV4-2|TRBJ1-4
CASSEYRGLEKLFF
TGTGCCAGCAGCGAATACAGGGGGCTTGAAAAACTGTTTTTT
>.|.|TRBV2|TRBJ1-1
CASSDSDNPEAFF
TGTGCCAGCAGTGATAGTGATAATCCTGAAGCTTTCTTT
>many|.|TRBV6-6|TRBJ1-5
CASRSNGYSNQPQHF
TGTGCCAGCAGATCAAACGGGTATAGCAATCAGCCCCAGCATTTT
>many|.|TRBV20-1|TRBJ2-7
CSSHLPGYF
TGCAGTTCCCATCTCCCAGGTTACTTC